This T cell receptor beta chain was documented in a study of T-cell memory formation after mild COVID-19. This clonotype was counted ten times or more. TCRdb analysed the 5' RACE reads with MiXCR anew, one entry per CDR3 protein. The sample comprises 540,000 or so distinct CDR3 sequences, approximately 20% of which are singletons, and about 12% rests with the top ten. Sequencing used PBMCs or a T cell subset sorted from them (not recorded which). The sequence came from an adult woman who had mild COVID-19 (a few samples of this study predate the infection). Cell type and time point are not known.

For the CDR3, the DNA is TGTGCCAGCAGCTTGACAGGGGATAGAAGTTCACCCCTCCACTTT. Encoded protein: CASSLTGDRSSPLHF. This chain uses TRBV7-6 with TRBJ1-6; 8 bases line up with TRBD1. This CDR3 is built from 15 residues. Trimming cost V 3 bases and J 9 bases; bases outside gene matches: 7. Germline lookup yields CDR1 SGHVS and CDR2 FNYEAQ.